Sequencing of this TCR beta chain was carried out in a study of T cell changes during pregnancy in multiple sclerosis. There are 16 residues in the CDR3. The V and J ends lost 2 bases and 10 bases respectively, with 26 bases between them. Germline V gene lookup returns CDR1 GTSNPN and CDR2 SVGIG (reference sequence). Clones were read by immunoSEQ multiplex PCR, and TCRdb kept only the in-frame ones, dropping some. This table holds roughly 65,000 clones, about 93% found once. The gene calls are TRBV30 and TRBJ1-1, with a possible D match to TRBD1 (6 bases). The sample consisted of peripheral blood, taken in the third trimester of pregnancy. The TCR was taken from a female donor in good health, enrolled as a control in a pregnancy study. The CDR3 region is CAWSLRRKDSPGGAFF. In DNA form, the CDR3 reads TGTGCCTGGAGTCTAAGGAGAAAGGACAGCCCGGGAGGAGCTTTCTTT.